The T cell receptor (beta chain) described here comes from a study of blood T cell repertoires in COVID-19. For the study at large: The United States, Italy and Spain provided the acute and convalescent COVID-19 samples. Sources were T cells, B-cell-depleted T cells, or PBMCs; the material itself was cDNA or gDNA.

Original handling: Amplification of reference gene primers was used by the study to estimate nucleated cell counts. Here immunoSEQ multiplex PCR was the method, and the copy in TCRdb shows in-frame clones only, minus some. V, J and clone size reflect that table, while D and trimming were determined from the DNA. The sample yields 370,000 or so clones, roughly 86% seen once. CDR1 is MNHNY and CDR2 is SVGAGI in the germline V gene (reference sequence). The CDR3 spans 13 residues. V dropped 8 bases and J dropped 2 bases, with 12 bases sitting between them. The TCR originated in a human donor with acute or convalescent COVID-19. The donor label of this sample is uncertain. V gene TRBV6-6 combines with J gene TRBJ1-2, with D possibly being TRBD1 (6 bases). The sample was peripheral blood. The CDR3 reads CASSRGGNYGYTF. The CDR3, as DNA: TGTGCCAGCTCTAGGGGGGGGAACTATGGCTACACCTTC.